This T cell receptor (beta chain) was sequenced for a study of shared clonotypes between healthy human individuals. Original handling: Junction-only immunoSEQ sequences carried no quality scores, so filtering differed. Assay: immunoSEQ multiplex PCR; the TCRdb copy retains only in-frame clones and omits some. Clonal size and the V and J genes are those of that table, whereas D and trimming came from the DNA. The sample lists about 2.3 million clones, just under 95% occurring once. V dropped 0 bases and J dropped 6 bases, with 20 bases sitting between them. The CDR3 covers 17 residues. The V gene's germline CDR1 is SGHRS and CDR2 YFSETQ. Regarding this clone: Its matching antigen is unknown.

Overall study results and limits: Investigators expected sequencing depth to affect clonotype sharing among donors. Estimated richness values were generally larger in naive subsets than in memory subsets.

It was into CD45RA+ naive and CD45RA-negative memory subsets that the CD4+ cells were split. Sequencing input: naive CD4+ T cells from PBMCs. As for subset: CD45RA+ positively selected. The rearrangement links TRBV5-1 to TRBJ2-3; TRBD1 is a possible D gene (7 bases). The clonotype comes from a man younger than 30 in good health. Some clones in this sample may be carry-over from other donors' samples. The CDR3: CASSLAVQGGPMDTQYF. DNA for the CDR3: TGCGCCAGCAGCTTGGCCGTTCAGGGGGGACCTATGGATACGCAGTATTTT.